Shown below are 4 T cell receptor beta chains from a single sample sequenced in a study of T cell repertoires in cytomegalovirus infection. TCRdb used MiXCR to reprocess the reads, holding one entry per CDR3 protein. The repertoire has approximately 910,000 distinct CDR3 sequences, roughly 30% of them found once; the top ten carry roughly 13%. These receptors lack a known antigen. This specimen was cultured CD8+ T cells from PBMCs, taken from culture after CMV antigen stimulation. The origin of the receptors is a human donor in good health (CMV status not recorded). Some clones in this sample may be carry-over from other donors' samples.

Only a few counts were recorded for this clonotype. The rearrangement joins TRBV14 to TRBJ2-7; tentative D call: TRBD1 (7 bases). Trimming removed 1 base from V and 5 bases from J, with 15 bases in between. This CDR3 is 15 amino acids long. CDR1 is SGHDN and CDR2 is FVKESK in the germline V gene. CDR3 coding DNA: TGTGCCAGCAGCCAAGTACCAGGGGGGTCGGACGAGCAGTACGTC. Protein product: CASSQVPGGSDEQYV.

This clonotype has just a few counts. The V call is TRBV29-1, the J call TRBJ2-2; a possible D gene is TRBD2 (6 bases). Germline V gene data show CDR1 as SQVTM and CDR2 as ANQGSEA. V shed 3 bases and J shed 5 bases, with 10 bases lying between them. This CDR3 has 13 residues. CDR3 loop: CSVEEGLTGELFF. The CDR3, as DNA: TGCAGCGTTGAGGAGGGTCTTACCGGGGAGCTGTTTTTT.

The gene calls are TRBV4-1 and TRBJ1-5; tentatively, D is TRBD1 (5 bases). Germline-derived CDR1 and CDR2 are MGHRA and YSYEKL. The CDR3 is made up of 14 amino acids. V was cut by 1 base and J by 5 bases, with 9 bases left in between. The CDR3 DNA follows: TGCGCCAGCAGCCAAGTGGGGGAGGATCAGCCCCAGCATTTT. Its translation: CASSQVGEDQPQHF.

This clonotype came up many times. The J gene is TRBJ1-1, the V gene TRBV5-4, with 7 bases matching TRBD1. The CDR3 consists of 15 residues. From germline, CDR1 is SGHNT and CDR2 YYREEE (reference sequence). V dropped 4 bases and J dropped 4; count of bases not matched to a gene: 10. The CDR3 coding sequence is TGTGCCAGCAGCCCGGGACAGCAACGACGCACTGAAGCTTTCTTT. Its protein is CASSPGQQRRTEAFF.